This T cell receptor (beta chain) is from a study of T cell changes during pregnancy in multiple sclerosis. In germline, CDR1 is SGDLS, CDR2 YYNGEE. This CDR3 contains 15 residues. V lost 5 bases and J lost 6; bases outside the gene matches: 11. Assay used: immunoSEQ multiplex PCR; TCRdb lists only in-frame clones, some missing. The sample gives over 50,000 clones, around nine tenths of which show up once; about 1.8% is in the top ten. The receptor was derived from a female donor with multiple sclerosis, enrolled in a pregnancy study. The material was peripheral blood, obtained after pregnancy. The genes are TRBV9 and TRBJ2-7, with TRBD1 matching over 10 bases. The CDR3 here is CASRRDSGTGAEQYF. CDR3 coding DNA: TGTGCCAGCAGGAGAGATTCCGGGACAGGGGCCGAGCAGTACTTC.